This TCR beta chain was found in a study of T-cell memory formation after mild COVID-19. This clonotype occurred many times. Germline V CDR1 and CDR2: MNHEY, SVGAGI. With 2 bases clipped from V and 5 bases from J, the junction kept 7 bases outside the gene matches. The CDR3 loop spans 15 amino acids. TCR alpha and TCR beta cDNA libraries carrying sample barcodes and UMIs were produced by 5'RACE using constant-segment primers. Via MiXCR, TCRdb re-called the 5' RACE reads, giving one row per CDR3 protein. This table holds around 50,000 distinct CDR3 sequences, around 12% found once. The V call is TRBV6-5, the J call TRBJ2-5, with TRBD1 identical over 8 bases. What was sequenced was PBMCs or a T cell subset sorted from them (not recorded which). The receptor was isolated from a man between 18 and 29 years old who had mild COVID-19 (a few samples of this study predate the infection). Cell type and time point are not known. CDR3 residues: CASSYGTGGVETQYF. The CDR3 DNA sequence: TGTGCCAGCAGTTACGGGACAGGAGGAGTGGAGACCCAGTACTTC.